Presented here are 32 T cell receptor beta chains from one specimen sequenced in a study of blood T cell repertoires in COVID-19. Assay used: immunoSEQ multiplex PCR; TCRdb lists only in-frame clones, some missing. Of more than 85,000 clones listed, around 85% are singletons. The source material was peripheral blood. These receptor sequences come from a human donor in a cohort sampled during active COVID-19.

The chain uses TRBV27 and TRBJ1-6; D is ambiguous. This CDR3 region has 15 residues. CDR1 MNHEY and CDR2 SMNVEV come from the germline V gene (reference sequence). V dropped 6 bases and J dropped 10 bases, with 19 bases sitting between them. Here the CDR3 DNA reads TGTGCCAGCAGGAGTTTAATGAAGGGAGGCTCACCCCTCCACTTT. Translated, it gives CASRSLMKGGSPLHF.

The V gene is TRBV4-3, the J gene TRBJ1-1, with a tentative D call TRBD1 (6 bases). Germline CDR1 LGHNA, CDR2 YSLEER. V was trimmed by 1 base and J by 5 bases, leaving 11 bases between them. CDR3 length: 14 residues. The CDR3 is CASSQARGRTEAFF. Here the CDR3 DNA reads TGCGCCAGCAGCCAAGCGCGGGGGCGGACTGAAGCTTTCTTT.

This sequence joins TRBV9 and TRBJ1-2; 10 nucleotides align to TRBD1. The CDR3 totals 14 residues. Looked up from germline, CDR1 is SGDLS and CDR2 is YYNGEE. Losses at the gene ends were 6 bases for V and 4 bases for J; bases not matched to a gene: 6. The CDR3 protein is CASTSGQGTYGYTF. The DNA for the CDR3 is TGTGCCAGCACCTCGGGACAGGGGACCTATGGCTACACCTTC.

The chain links TRBV11-2 to TRBJ2-7; TRBD1 aligns across 8 bases. The CDR3 extends over 11 amino acids. Germline V gene sequence: CDR1 SGHAT, CDR2 FQNNGV. The CDR3 bases are TGTGCGACGGGACAGGCCTCCGAGCAGTACTTC. This gives the protein CATGQASEQYF.

Relative to its sample, this clone is medium-sized. This chain joins TRBV9 and TRBJ1-2; 10 bases are a match to TRBD1. CDR3 length equals 13 residues. V lost 4 bases to trimming and J lost 6 bases; unmatched junction nucleotides: 3. Germline CDR1 SGDLS, CDR2 YYNGEE. The chain's CDR3 is CASSPGQGDGYTF. CDR3 nucleotides: TGTGCCAGCAGCCCTGGACAGGGGGATGGCTACACCTTC.

This chain connects TRBV4-3 to TRBJ1-2; no clear D. Germline loops: CDR1 LGHNA, CDR2 YSLEER. CDR3 length: 16 amino acids. The ends were cut back, 3 bases at V and 5 bases at J, with 19 bases in the middle. The CDR3 sequence: CASSHTTGVEGYGYTF. CDR3 bases: TGCGCCAGCAGCCACACCACTGGGGTTGAGGGTTATGGCTACACCTTC.

V and J are TRBV11-1 and TRBJ2-7; 9 bases map to TRBD1. The CDR3 has 15 residues. CDR1 is SGHAT, CDR2 FQDESV, per germline (reference sequence). The junction had 6 bases not matched to a gene; V was cut back by 5 bases and J by 1 base. CDR3 DNA sequence: TGTGCCAGCAGCCTGGACAGGGGATTTTCCTACGAGCAGTACTTC. It translates to CASSLDRGFSYEQYF.

The J gene is TRBJ1-1, the V gene TRBV5-1, with 7 bases that match TRBD1. V was clipped by 0 bases and J by 6 bases; unmatched bases: 5. In germline, CDR1 is SGHRS, CDR2 YFSETQ. The CDR3 covers 14 residues. CDR3 residues: CASSLVQGKAEAFF. The CDR3, as DNA: TGCGCCAGCAGCTTGGTACAGGGGAAAGCTGAAGCTTTCTTT.

This chain uses TRBV5-4 with TRBJ2-5, with a weak D call TRBD2 (5 bases). Per germline, CDR1 SGHNT and CDR2 YYREEE (reference sequence). There are 14 residues in the CDR3. Trimming took 5 bases from V and 5 from J, leaving 16 bases between them. The CDR3 here is CASRPGGLEETQYF. The CDR3, as DNA: TGTGCCAGCAGACCCGGCGGGTTGGAGGAGACCCAGTACTTC.

The chain couples TRBV18 to TRBJ1-4; a weak D match, TRBD1 (5 bases). V lost 2 bases to trimming and J lost 1 base, with 11 bases between them. The CDR3 sequence is 16 residues long. The germline V gene encodes CDR1 KGHSH and CDR2 LQKENI. The CDR3 protein is CASSPARVGTNEKLFF. DNA for the CDR3: TGTGCCAGCTCACCAGCCAGGGTCGGAACTAATGAAAAACTGTTTTTT.

The chain has TRBV27 and TRBJ2-7, with D unresolved. V was clipped by 2 bases and J by 1 base, with 6 bases between them. Germline-derived CDR1 and CDR2 are MNHEY and SMNVEV (reference sequence). This CDR3 region has 13 residues. The CDR3 region is CASSLMTSYEQYF. Here the CDR3 DNA reads TGTGCCAGCAGTTTAATGACATCCTACGAGCAGTACTTC.

The chain joins TRBV11-1 to TRBJ2-1; 7 nucleotides line up with TRBD1. The length of the CDR3 is 14 residues. V lost 2 bases and J lost 10; bases outside the gene matches: 8. From germline, CDR1 is SGHAT and CDR2 FQDESV (reference sequence). The DNA for the CDR3 is TGTGCCAGCAGCTTATATAGGGGGCAAGGGGAGCAGTTCTTC. Encoded protein: CASSLYRGQGEQFF.

The rearrangement links TRBV5-4 to TRBJ2-4, with D maybe TRBD2 (6 bases). CDR1 is SGHNT, CDR2 YYREEE, per germline (reference sequence). The V end lost 0 bases, the J end lost 3 bases, and 13 bases lay between the germline ends. This CDR3 has 16 amino acids. The CDR3 loop reads CASSLAGGVDKNIQYF. The DNA for the CDR3 is TGTGCCAGCAGCTTGGCCGGGGGAGTGGACAAAAACATTCAGTACTTC.

The rearrangement links TRBV29-1 to TRBJ1-1; the D gene is possibly TRBD1 (5 bases). The CDR3 sequence is 12 residues long. V was trimmed by 7 bases and J by 7 bases, leaving 16 bases between them. The germline V gene encodes CDR1 SQVTM and CDR2 ANQGSEA. CDR3 protein: CSADRQTNEAFF. In nucleotides, the CDR3 is TGCAGCGCCGACCGACAGACGAATGAAGCTTTCTTT.

This clone was recorded once. This chain connects TRBV7-2 to TRBJ2-7; weak D call: TRBD2 (6 bases). Trimming cost V 3 bases and J 3 bases, with 15 bases left between them. Germline CDR1 and CDR2: SGHTA and FQGNSA. This CDR3 contains 15 residues. This CDR3 is CASSLISGSNYEQYF. The CDR3 DNA reads as TGTGCCAGCAGCTTGATTAGCGGTAGCAACTACGAGCAGTACTTC.

This clone was detected only once. The CDR3 protein is CASSYGEGTGGSEQYF. The CDR3, as DNA: TGTGCCAGCAGTTACGGGGAGGGGACAGGGGGATCTGAGCAGTACTTC. The J gene is TRBJ2-7, the V gene TRBV6-5; TRBD1 matches at 11 bases. After removal of 2 bases from V and 7 bases from J, the junction contained 10 bases not matched to a gene. The germline V gene encodes CDR1 MNHEY and CDR2 SVGAGI. The CDR3 covers 16 residues.

The V and J genes are TRBV3-1 (or the pseudogene TRBV3-2) and TRBJ1-6, with a tentative D call TRBD1 (6 bases). Germline-derived CDR1 and CDR2 are LGHDT and YNNKEL (reference sequence). CDR3 length: 18 amino acids. Trimming took 4 bases from V and 5 from J, leaving 21 bases between them. This chain's CDR3 is CASSPRANYRVNNSPLHF. The CDR3 DNA sequence: TGTGCCAGCAGCCCCCGAGCGAATTACAGGGTTAATAATTCACCCCTCCACTTT.

The rearrangement uses TRBV28 and TRBJ1-2, with 9 bases aligning to TRBD1. J gave up 7 bases and V 11 bases, and 5 bases lay outside the gene matches. This CDR3 is 11 amino acids long. In germline, CDR1 is MDHEN, CDR2 SYDVKM. CDR3 bases: TGTGCCCATGGGACAGGGTTTGGCTACACCTTC. Protein sequence: CAHGTGFGYTF.

CDR3: CAWGRDRNEKLFF. The CDR3 coding sequence is TGTGCCTGGGGCCGGGACAGGAATGAAAAACTGTTTTTT. V usage is TRBV30 and J usage is TRBJ1-4; 8 bases line up with TRBD1. V shed 5 bases and J 5 bases; nucleotides not matched to a gene: 4. CDR1 is GTSNPN, CDR2 SVGIG, per germline (reference sequence). This CDR3 has 13 amino acids.

The rearrangement joins TRBV4-3 to TRBJ1-5, with unresolved D. CDR1 and CDR2 from the germline V gene are LGHNA and YSLEER. The length of the CDR3 is 15 residues. V lost 0 bases and J 2 bases, leaving 8 bases between the germline ends. CDR3 DNA sequence: TGCGCCAGCAGCCAAGATAGACACCGCAATCAGCCCCAGCATTTT. As protein: CASSQDRHRNQPQHF.

This sequence joins TRBV19 and TRBJ2-7; D might be TRBD1 (5 bases). Germline V gene sequence: CDR1 LNHDA, CDR2 SQIVND (reference sequence). The CDR3 length is 13 residues. V gave up 6 bases and J gave up 2 bases, with 11 bases separating them. The CDR3, as DNA: TGTGCCAGTAGCTCCAGGGTTACCTACGAGCAGTACTTC. This gives the protein CASSSRVTYEQYF.

This sequence joins TRBV6-5 and TRBJ2-2, with D possibly matching TRBD2 (5 bases). Looked up from germline, CDR1 is MNHEY and CDR2 is SVGAGI. Trimming pared 8 bases from V and 1 base from J, leaving 8 bases between. The CDR3 contains 13 residues. The CDR3 DNA is TGTGCCAGCTCCCGGGAGAACACCGGGGAGCTGTTTTTT. It specifies CASSRENTGELFF.

This chain links TRBV19 with TRBJ2-7, with D maybe TRBD2 (5 bases). Germline values: CDR1 LNHDA, CDR2 SQIVND (reference sequence). This CDR3 has 13 amino acids. V lost 5 bases and J lost 3, with 11 bases in between. CDR3 nucleotide sequence: TGTGCCAGTAGTCGGGGATTCGGCTACGAGCAGTACTTC. Protein product: CASSRGFGYEQYF.

The rearrangement joins TRBV2 to TRBJ1-4; TRBD1 agrees at 7 bases. The junction had 9 bases not matched to a gene; V was cut back by 6 bases and J by 5 bases. Germline loops: CDR1 SNHLY, CDR2 FYNNEI. The CDR3 has 15 residues. CDR3 amino acids: CASRNGDSWNEKLFF. The CDR3 DNA is TGTGCCAGCAGAAACGGGGACAGCTGGAATGAAAAACTGTTTTTT.

The chain recombines TRBV19 with TRBJ2-2; no clear D. Germline-derived CDR1 and CDR2 are LNHDA and SQIVND (reference sequence). V lost 7 bases to trimming and J lost 0 bases, with 15 bases between them. The CDR3 extends over 16 amino acids. CDR3 in amino acids: CASKRARSTNTGELFF. The CDR3 DNA reads as TGTGCCAGTAAACGCGCCCGGAGTACGAACACCGGGGAGCTGTTTTTT.

This sequence joins TRBV9 and TRBJ2-7, with D tentatively TRBD2 (5 bases). Trimming took off 3 bases at V and 0 bases at J, with 13 bases between the two ends. From germline, CDR1 is SGDLS and CDR2 YYNGEE. The CDR3 spans 15 residues. CDR3: CASSDSEADSYEQYF. Written as DNA, the CDR3 is TGTGCCAGCAGCGACAGCGAAGCGGACTCCTACGAGCAGTACTTC. The full variable domain, in which reference TRBV9 and TRBJ2-7 provide the parts outside the CDR3, is DSGVTQTPKHLITATGQRVTLRCSPRSGDLSVYWYQQSLDQGLQFLIQYYNGEERAKGNILERFSAQQFPDLHSELNLSSLELGDSALYFCASSDSEADSYEQYFGPGTRLTVT.

This chain connects TRBV19 to TRBJ2-1, with D tentatively TRBD2 (6 bases). There are 16 residues in the CDR3. V lost 3 bases and J lost 5, with 17 bases in between. CDR1 is LNHDA, CDR2 SQIVND, per germline (reference sequence). DNA for the CDR3: TGTGCCAGTAGTATCCTGGACTACCTACCCAACAATGAGCAGTTCTTC. Residues: CASSILDYLPNNEQFF.

CDR3 DNA: TGTGCCAGCAGCTCCACAGGGTTTAGCAATCAGCCCCAGCATTTT. This sequence encodes CASSSTGFSNQPQHF. V usage is TRBV5-8 and J usage is TRBJ1-5, with a tentative D call TRBD1 (6 bases). The V end lost 3 bases, the J end lost 0 bases, and 10 bases lay between the germline ends. This CDR3 region has 15 residues. Germline V gene lookup returns CDR1 SGHTS and CDR2 YDEGEE. The complete variable domain, with remaining parts taken from reference TRBV5-8 and TRBJ1-5, reads EAGVTQSPTHLIKTRGQQATLRCSPISGHTSVYWYQQALGLGLQFLLWYDEGEERNRGNFPPRFSGRQFPNYSSELNVNALELEDSALYLCASSSTGFSNQPQHFGDGTRLSIL.

This clone was counted between two and nine times. The chain has TRBV4-2 and TRBJ2-7; the match to TRBD2 covers 11 bases. Germline values: CDR1 LGHNA, CDR2 YNFKEQ. Trimming at V came to 4 bases and at J to 2 bases, leaving 4 bases not matched to a gene. The CDR3 loop spans 15 amino acids. The CDR3 loop reads CASSPTSGTPYEQYF. The CDR3 DNA reads TGTGCCAGCAGCCCGACTAGCGGGACTCCCTACGAGCAGTACTTC.

CDR3 bases: TGCGCCAGCAGCCACGGGACAGGGGCTACTATGAACACTGAAGCTTTCTTT. It specifies CASSHGTGATMNTEAFF. The chain has TRBV5-1 and TRBJ1-1, with 10 nucleotides matching TRBD1. V trimming: 4 bases; J trimming: 0 bases; junction bases outside the gene matches: 9. The CDR3 consists of 17 residues. Germline V gives CDR1 SGHRS, CDR2 YFSETQ. Combining the CDR3 with reference TRBV5-1 and TRBJ1-1 gives the whole variable domain KAGVTQTPRYLIKTRGQQVTLSCSPISGHRSVSWYQQTPGQGLQFLFEYFSETQRNKGNFPGRFSGRQFSNSRSEMNVSTLELGDSALYLCASSHGTGATMNTEAFFGQGTRLTVV.

This clone was detected ten times or more. The rearrangement uses TRBV29-1 and TRBJ2-7; 12 nucleotides match TRBD1. J was trimmed by 3 bases and V by 1 base; bases with no gene match: 13. CDR3 length equals 18 residues. The germline CDR1 and CDR2 sequences are SQVTM and ANQGSEA. CDR3 DNA sequence: TGCAGCGTTGAAGCTTCGGGACAGGGGGCCCGATTCGGCTACGAGCAGTACTTC. Amino acid sequence: CSVEASGQGARFGYEQYF.

This clone was detected a few times. J is TRBJ1-3 and V is TRBV28; 7 nucleotides line up with TRBD1. The CDR3 is made up of 13 amino acids. Germline CDR1 is MDHEN and CDR2 is SYDVKM. Trimming removed 9 bases from V and 5 bases from J; junction bases left unmatched: 7. The CDR3 sequence: CASRQGTRNTIYF. CDR3 DNA sequence: TGTGCCAGTCGACAGGGAACTCGAAACACCATATATTTT. The full variable domain, in which reference TRBV28 and TRBJ1-3 provide the parts outside the CDR3, is DVKVTQSSRYLVKRTGEKVFLECVQDMDHENMFWYRQDPGLGLRLIYFSYDVKMKEKGDIPEGYSVSREKKERFSLILESASTNQTSMYLCASRQGTRNTIYFGEGSWLTVV.